This is a list of T cell receptor beta chains from one sample in a study of regulatory T cells in long-lasting Graves disease. Each CDR3 protein is one row after TCRdb ran MiXCR on the multiplex PCR reads. The sample yields hundreds of thousands of distinct CDR3 sequences, less than 20% seen once. These same records also appear under a second study, on T cells in Graves' hyperthyroidism and ophthalmopathy.

The sequenced sample was peripheral blood mononuclear cells (PBMCs), obtained at new diagnosis, from a patient treated with antithyroid drugs. The receptors come from a woman aged 25 to 39 with Graves disease. CDR3s include the opening cysteine and the closing phenylalanine or tryptophan. The D gene is left open where the match is weak. Rows may omit the clone size; those that give it use once, few, many or a size class.

clone_size j_call v_call d_call cdr3_nt cdr3_aa
. TRBJ1-2 TRBV9 . TGTGCCAGCAGCGTAGAAGCGGGGGTAAGCGACTATGGCTACACCTTC CASSVEAGVSDYGYTF
. TRBJ1-5 TRBV28 TRBD1 TGTGCCAGCAGTTTTTCGACAGGGCGATCGATCAGCAATCAGCCCCAGCATTTT CASSFSTGRSISNQPQHF
many TRBJ1-5 TRBV24-1 . TGTGCCACCAGTGATGTTGGAAACAATCAGCCCCAGCATTTT CATSDVGNNQPQHF
many TRBJ2-2 TRBV12-3/TRBV12-4 TRBD1 TGTGCCAGCAGTTCCCACAGGGGTGACACCGGGGAGCTGTTTTTT CASSSHRGDTGELFF
. TRBJ2-5 TRBV6-2/TRBV6-3 . TGTGCCAGCAGTGTATCAACAGGGCGGGAGACCCAGTACTTC CASSVSTGRETQYF
many TRBJ2-1 TRBV12-3/TRBV12-4 . TGTGCCAGCAGCTACCTAACAGGGGGCCCGGGAGGGGGTGAGCAGTTCTTC CASSYLTGGPGGGEQFF
. TRBJ2-7 TRBV28 . TGTGCCAGCAGCGAATACGGGACACTTACTTACGAGCAGTACTTC CASSEYGTLTYEQYF
many TRBJ1-5 TRBV28 . TGTGCCAGCGTTACCCGAGGGCAGGGCAATCAGCCCCAGCATTTT CASVTRGQGNQPQHF
. TRBJ2-2 TRBV30 TRBD2 TGTGCCTGGAGCAGACTAGCTAACGGGGAGCTGTTTTTT CAWSRLANGELFF
. TRBJ2-7 TRBV19 TRBD1 TGTGCCAGTAGTTTGACAGGGTCGTACTCCTACGAGCAGTACTTC CASSLTGSYSYEQYF
. TRBJ2-1 TRBV25-1 . TGTGCCAGCAGTGGTAGGGGGGGTGAGCAGTTCTTC CASSGRGGEQFF
many TRBJ2-7 TRBV7-8 . TGTGCCAGCAGCTTAGAGTCCCTCTCATACGAGCAGTACTTC CASSLESLSYEQYF
. TRBJ1-6 TRBV10-3 . TGTGCCATCAGGGACGGTACGGATAATTCACCCCTCCACTTT CAIRDGTDNSPLHF
. TRBJ2-4 TRBV3-1 TRBD2 TGTGCCAGCGGCAAAAGTACCGGGACTAGCGGGATAGCCAAAAACATTCAGTACTTC CASGKSTGTSGIAKNIQYF
. TRBJ2-3 TRBV20-1 . TGCAGTGCCGCAAGTCTAGCGCGCTCCACAGATACGCAGTATTTT CSAASLARSTDTQYF
many TRBJ2-2 TRBV6-1 . TGTGCCAGCAGGGACTACATACACACCGGGGAGCTGTTTTTT CASRDYIHTGELFF
many TRBJ2-7 TRBV28 . TGTGCCAGCAGTCCATTATCAGAGTGGGGTTACGAGCAGTACTTC CASSPLSEWGYEQYF
many TRBJ1-3 TRBV28 . TGTGCCAGCAGTTCACAGGTTGCCTCTGGAAACACCATATATTTT CASSSQVASGNTIYF
many TRBJ1-2 TRBV18 . TGTGCCAGCTCGTCTGCAGGGTCCGGCTACACCTTC CASSSAGSGYTF
few TRBJ1-5 TRBV20-1 . TGCAGTTACTCGGGGATCGGCAATCAGCCCCAGCATTTT CSYSGIGNQPQHF
few TRBJ1-1 TRBV5-6 TRBD1 TGTGCCAGCAGCCGGGGACAGGGGGCGGGTATGAACACTGAAGCTTTCTTT CASSRGQGAGMNTEAFF
few TRBJ2-7 TRBV20-1 . TGCAGTGCTAGAGATGGAGGGACCATTGACGACGAGCAGTACTTC CSARDGGTIDDEQYF
many TRBJ2-7 TRBV28 . TGTGCCACCAACGGAGGGCAGGCCCCCTACGAGCAGTACTTC CATNGGQAPYEQYF
many TRBJ1-5 TRBV7-9 . TGTGCCAGCAGCTTAGGTACCTCCCCGGGGGCGTATCAGCCCCAGCATTTT CASSLGTSPGAYQPQHF
. TRBJ2-5 TRBV3-1 TRBD2 TGTGCCAGCAGCCAAGGCCCGGGTAGCGGGAGGCGAGAGACCCAGTACTTC CASSQGPGSGRRETQYF
few TRBJ2-1 TRBV11-3 TRBD2 TGTGCCAGCAGCCAGGCGGGAGGGTCGTCAATGAGTGGCTACAATGAGCAGTTCTTC CASSQAGGSSMSGYNEQFF
many TRBJ2-7 TRBV28 TRBD2 TGTGCCAGCAGTTTGAGCGTCGGGGGGGGACTAGCGCGCGAGCAGTACTTC CASSLSVGGGLAREQYF
few TRBJ2-4 TRBV10-3 . TGTGCCATCAGTCCGGACACTGGGGCAAACATTCAGTACTTC CAISPDTGANIQYF
. TRBJ2-2 TRBV27 . TGTGCCAGCAGTGTCGCTAGGGTTGGCACCGGGGAGCTGTTTTTT CASSVARVGTGELFF
. TRBJ2-5 TRBV14 . TGTGCCAGCAGCCACCTCGACAGTATCCAAGAGACCCAGTACTTC CASSHLDSIQETQYF
. TRBJ1-5 TRBV9 . TGTGCCAGCAGCGCCAAGGTGGGGTACCAGCCCCAGCATTTT CASSAKVGYQPQHF
many TRBJ1-6 TRBV7-3 . TGTGCCAGCAGCTTAATGGGGGGTGGTTCACCCCTCCACTTT CASSLMGGGSPLHF
. TRBJ2-7 TRBV5-1 TRBD1 TGCGCCAGCAGCAGAGGGACAGGGGAGGCCTACGAGCAGTACTTC CASSRGTGEAYEQYF